The present entry profiles one T cell receptor beta chain with its context. The primer mix had 60 Vbeta and 13 Jbeta primers. Some clones are missing from TCRdb's copy, which holds only in-frame ones; the method was immunoSEQ multiplex PCR. Here the sample spans about 83,000 clones, 80% to 90% being singletons. The germline V and J ends were trimmed by 3 bases and 0 bases, with 6 bases remaining between them. The CDR3 contains 13 residues. CDR1 MNHNS and CDR2 SASEGT come from the germline V gene. The record originates from a study of cytomegalovirus exposure and HLA in healthy donors. Study context: The approximately 120 million unique TCR beta sequences, from about 190 million T cells, were found by an earlier analysis.

Sequenced: PBMCs. The rearrangement links TRBV6-1 to TRBJ2-7; D remains ambiguous. The receptor was derived from a woman in her twenties or thirties in good health and CMV-seronegative. This chain's CDR3 is CASSDLSSYEQYF. In nucleotides, the CDR3 is TGTGCCAGCAGTGATCTGAGCTCCTACGAGCAGTACTTC.